Below, 26 T cell receptor beta chains from the same sample are listed, as sequenced in a study of patients and donors after allogeneic stem cell transplantation. TCRdb called the RT-PCR reads again in MiXCR, with one record for every CDR3 protein. The table records roughly 940,000 distinct CDR3 sequences, under 20% of them present only once. The sample consisted of blood, either unsorted or a sorted T cell fraction (not recorded which). These TCRs come from a human donor who was either an allogeneic HSCT recipient or a stem cell or donor lymphocyte infusion donor (not recorded which). It is not recorded whose cells these are; they may come from a transplant donor.

The rearrangement links TRBV20-1 to TRBJ2-7; a weak D match, TRBD2 (6 bases). Trimming stripped 5 bases from V and 7 bases from J, with 12 bases between. The CDR3 is 11 amino acids. Germline assignment: CDR1 DFQATT and CDR2 SNEGSKA (reference sequence). The CDR3 region has the DNA TGCAGTGCTCCCCGGGGGTGGGAGCAGTACTTC. The encoded protein is CSAPRGWEQYF.

This clonotype was counted only a few times. This chain uses TRBV6-6 with TRBJ1-4; weak D call: TRBD1 (5 bases). This CDR3 has 13 amino acids. V gave up 5 bases and J gave up 3 bases, with 7 bases separating them. CDR1 is MNHNY, CDR2 SVGAGI, per germline (reference sequence). The CDR3 here is CASSNRPNEKLFF. As DNA, the CDR3 is TGTGCCAGCAGTAACAGGCCTAATGAAAAACTGTTTTTT.

This clonotype was observed at least ten times. The chain couples TRBV12-3 or TRBV12-4 to TRBJ2-4; unclear D gene. The CDR3 extends over 15 amino acids. V was trimmed by 4 bases and J by 1 base, leaving 11 bases between them. DNA for the CDR3: TGTGCCAGCAGTTCCCCGTACTCGGCCAAAAACATTCAGTACTTC. It codes for CASSSPYSAKNIQYF.

The CDR3 sequence: CATSRFRDRETGELFF. The DNA of the CDR3 is TGTGCCACCAGCAGATTTCGGGACAGGGAAACCGGGGAGCTGTTTTTT. The V and J genes are TRBV15 and TRBJ2-2, with 9 bases matching TRBD1. The CDR3 covers 16 residues. V shed 2 bases and J 5 bases; nucleotides not matched to a gene: 6. Germline CDR1 and CDR2: LNHNV and YYDKDF (reference sequence).

The J gene is TRBJ2-1, the V gene TRBV4-3; a weak D match, TRBD2 (6 bases). Trimming left V 0 bases short and J 9 bases short, with 15 bases between. This CDR3 spans 15 amino acids. Germline CDR1 and CDR2: LGHNA and YSLEER. The CDR3 is CASSQDLRTSSEQFF. The CDR3 DNA follows: TGCGCCAGCAGCCAAGATCTAAGAACTAGCTCTGAGCAGTTCTTC.

This chain links TRBV24-1 with TRBJ2-6; D not certain. The ends were cut back, 11 bases at V and 0 bases at J, with 7 bases in the middle. Germline CDR1 KGHDR, CDR2 SFDVKD. The length of the CDR3 is 13 residues. The CDR3 DNA reads TGTGCCATAGGCGCCTCTGGGGCCAACGTCCTGACTTTC. Translation: CAIGASGANVLTF.

J is TRBJ1-5 and V is TRBV20-1, with D unresolved. This CDR3 comprises 14 residues. V shed 1 base and J shed 0 bases, with 7 bases lying between them. Germline V gene lookup returns CDR1 DFQATT and CDR2 SNEGSKA (reference sequence). This chain's CDR3 is CSARGENSNQPQHF. The CDR3, as DNA: TGCAGTGCTAGAGGGGAGAATAGCAATCAGCCCCAGCATTTT.

The chain has TRBV7-6 and TRBJ2-1; the match to TRBD2 covers 10 bases. The CDR3 covers 17 residues. Trimming cost V 4 bases and J 9 bases; bases outside gene matches: 15. Germline assignment: CDR1 SGHVS and CDR2 FNYEAQ. The CDR3 spells CASSSMLAGETRGEQFF. DNA for the CDR3: TGTGCCAGCAGCTCAATGCTAGCGGGGGAAACCAGGGGTGAGCAGTTCTTC.

This clonotype has at least ten counts. The chain links TRBV12-3 or TRBV12-4 to TRBJ2-2; no firm D call. Trimming took off 2 bases at V and 1 base at J, with 8 bases between the two ends. This CDR3 has 15 amino acids. The CDR3 DNA follows: TGTGCCAGCAGTTTAAGTTTAGGGAACACCGGGGAGCTGTTTTTT. This gives the protein CASSLSLGNTGELFF.

This clonotype has just a few counts. J is TRBJ1-2 and V is TRBV24-1; D remains ambiguous. Trimming took off 5 bases at V and 0 bases at J, with 9 bases between the two ends. Germline V gives CDR1 KGHDR, CDR2 SFDVKD. The CDR3 runs 14 residues. The CDR3 spells CATSGGFTNYGYTF. CDR3 bases: TGTGCCACCAGTGGAGGTTTTACTAACTATGGCTACACCTTC.

This clonotype was observed a few times. The V gene is TRBV12-3 or TRBV12-4, the J gene TRBJ2-1; D perhaps matches TRBD1 (5 bases). The ends were cut back, 5 bases at V and 5 bases at J, with 10 bases in the middle. The CDR3 covers 13 residues. For the CDR3, the DNA is TGTGCCAGCAGTCAGACAGAAAACAATGAGCAGTTCTTC. Protein: CASSQTENNEQFF.

The chain joins TRBV27 to TRBJ2-5; TRBD2 matches 7 bases. The CDR3 spans 17 residues. The V gene's germline CDR1 is MNHEY and CDR2 SMNVEV (reference sequence). The V gene end was trimmed by 8 bases and the J gene end by 0 bases; junction bases not matched to a gene: 15. CDR3 sequence reads: CASRGGPLLSYQETQYF. The DNA of the CDR3 is TGTGCCAGCCGGGGAGGGCCTTTGTTGTCGTACCAAGAGACCCAGTACTTC.

There are a few counts of this clonotype. V gene TRBV20-1 combines with J gene TRBJ2-3, with D possibly matching TRBD2 (7 bases). Trimming stripped 0 bases from V and 7 bases from J, with 17 bases between. The CDR3 contains 15 residues. The germline gives CDR1 DFQATT, CDR2 SNEGSKA (reference sequence). CDR3 region: CSARDPGGPGNTQYF. The CDR3 nucleotides are TGCAGTGCTAGAGATCCCGGGGGGCCAGGAAATACGCAGTATTTT.

This clonotype was seen once. V is TRBV6-5 and J is TRBJ2-7; 9 bases are shared with TRBD2. Germline assignment: CDR1 MNHEY and CDR2 SVGAGI. The CDR3 has 17 amino acids. J gave up 1 base and V 2 bases, and 9 bases lay outside the gene matches. The CDR3 bases are TGTGCCAGCAGTTACAGCGTTAGCGGGAGAACGTCCTACGAGCAGTACTTC. It encodes CASSYSVSGRTSYEQYF.

This clonotype has only a few counts. The rearrangement uses TRBV29-1 and TRBJ2-5, with TRBD1 matching over 7 bases. The CDR3 covers 14 residues. Germline V gives CDR1 SQVTM, CDR2 ANQGSEA. Trimming took 6 bases from V and 1 from J; bases not matched to a gene: 8. The CDR3 loop is CSVRRTGTQETQYF. The CDR3 DNA reads as TGCAGCGTCAGAAGGACAGGTACCCAAGAGACCCAGTACTTC.

The rearrangement links TRBV29-1 to TRBJ2-7, with D possibly matching TRBD1 (6 bases). V shed 3 bases and J shed 6 bases, with 21 bases lying between them. This CDR3 has 15 residues. Germline V gene lookup returns CDR1 SQVTM and CDR2 ANQGSEA. In DNA, the CDR3 is TGCAGCGTTGAGCAGGGGTTTAAGGGATTGGGCGAGCAGTACTTC. As protein: CSVEQGFKGLGEQYF.

This chain connects TRBV5-1 to TRBJ1-6, with no clear D. V lost 0 bases to trimming and J lost 10 bases, with 8 bases between them. The CDR3 consists of 13 residues. Germline lookup yields CDR1 SGHRS and CDR2 YFSETQ. The CDR3 sequence: CASSLGADSPLHF. The CDR3 coding sequence is TGCGCCAGCAGCTTGGGGGCGGACTCACCCCTCCACTTT.

The chain is built from TRBV19 and TRBJ1-5; 7 bases match TRBD1. The trim removed 3 bases at V and 5 bases at J, leaving 10 bases unmatched. Germline V gene data show CDR1 as LNHDA and CDR2 as SQIVND (reference sequence). CDR3 length: 16 residues. The CDR3 sequence is CASSIPPGDRYQPQHF. As DNA, the CDR3 is TGTGCCAGTAGTATCCCTCCCGGGGACAGATATCAGCCCCAGCATTTT.

This rearrangement joins TRBV6-5 to TRBJ2-1, with D possibly TRBD2 on 5 matching bases. Germline assignment: CDR1 MNHEY and CDR2 SVGAGI. This CDR3 region has 15 residues. Trimming pared 0 bases from V and 7 bases from J, leaving 13 bases between. CDR3 in DNA: TGTGCCAGCAGTTACTCCTGGAGGTGGGCGAATGAGCAGTTCTTC. Translating gives CASSYSWRWANEQFF.

The rearrangement uses TRBV2 and TRBJ1-2, with D tentatively TRBD1 (5 bases). The CDR3 length is 12 residues. Germline-derived CDR1 and CDR2 are SNHLY and FYNNEI. Trimming removed 9 bases at V and 8 bases at J, with 16 bases between. For the CDR3, the DNA is TGTGCCAGTAGATCAGGGTCCATCGGCTACACCTTC. Its translation is CASRSGSIGYTF.

The chain carries TRBV18 and TRBJ2-7; D not certain. The V end was cut by 2 bases, the J end by 2 bases, with 16 bases between. Germline CDR1 is KGHSH and CDR2 is LQKENI. This CDR3 contains 16 residues. CDR3 bases: TGTGCCAGCTCACCATTTCTAGTCGGCTCGGCCTACGAGCAGTACTTC. This translates into CASSPFLVGSAYEQYF.

V and J are TRBV29-1 and TRBJ1-1; maybe TRBD1 (6 bases). Germline V gives CDR1 SQVTM, CDR2 ANQGSEA. The CDR3 runs 13 residues. The V gene lost 5 bases and the J gene lost 0 bases, with 10 bases spanning the gap. Written as DNA, the CDR3 is TGCAGCGTTTCAGGACAGATGAACACTGAAGCTTTCTTT. Translating it yields CSVSGQMNTEAFF.

This clonotype was seen a handful of times. V usage is TRBV30 and J usage is TRBJ2-1; TRBD2 matches 8 bases. The junction had 7 bases not matched to a gene; V was cut back by 5 bases and J by 10 bases. Germline V gene sequence: CDR1 GTSNPN, CDR2 SVGIG (reference sequence). The CDR3 has 12 amino acids. The CDR3 reads CAWDVAGREQFF. The CDR3 nucleotides are TGTGCCTGGGACGTAGCGGGACGGGAGCAGTTCTTC.

This clonotype was seen more than once but under ten times. V usage is TRBV6-1 and J usage is TRBJ2-7, with D uncertain. Germline V gene sequence: CDR1 MNHNS, CDR2 SASEGT. Trimming cost V 2 bases and J 0 bases, with 11 bases left between them. The CDR3 loop spans 15 amino acids. The CDR3 loop reads CASSEQAPSSYEQYF. The CDR3, as DNA: TGTGCCAGCAGTGAACAAGCCCCGAGCTCCTACGAGCAGTACTTC.

This clonotype has just a few counts. This chain uses TRBV3-1 with TRBJ2-7, with 7 positions matching TRBD1. After removal of 4 bases from V and 5 bases from J, the junction contained 8 bases not matched to a gene. Germline CDR1 reads LGHDT; CDR2 reads YNNKEL (reference sequence). The CDR3 consists of 14 residues. DNA of the CDR3: TGTGCCAGCAGCCTTGGGAGACAGGGCAACGAGCAGTACTTC. Amino acids: CASSLGRQGNEQYF.

This clonotype was observed a handful of times. The chain links TRBV24-1 to TRBJ1-3; possible D gene TRBD1, 6 bases. The CDR3 totals 16 residues. Trimming removed 5 bases from V and 2 bases from J, with 15 bases in between. The germline V gene encodes CDR1 KGHDR and CDR2 SFDVKD. The CDR3: CATSVRRGGTGNTIYF. The CDR3 DNA reads as TGTGCCACCAGTGTTAGAAGGGGGGGCACTGGAAACACCATATATTTT.